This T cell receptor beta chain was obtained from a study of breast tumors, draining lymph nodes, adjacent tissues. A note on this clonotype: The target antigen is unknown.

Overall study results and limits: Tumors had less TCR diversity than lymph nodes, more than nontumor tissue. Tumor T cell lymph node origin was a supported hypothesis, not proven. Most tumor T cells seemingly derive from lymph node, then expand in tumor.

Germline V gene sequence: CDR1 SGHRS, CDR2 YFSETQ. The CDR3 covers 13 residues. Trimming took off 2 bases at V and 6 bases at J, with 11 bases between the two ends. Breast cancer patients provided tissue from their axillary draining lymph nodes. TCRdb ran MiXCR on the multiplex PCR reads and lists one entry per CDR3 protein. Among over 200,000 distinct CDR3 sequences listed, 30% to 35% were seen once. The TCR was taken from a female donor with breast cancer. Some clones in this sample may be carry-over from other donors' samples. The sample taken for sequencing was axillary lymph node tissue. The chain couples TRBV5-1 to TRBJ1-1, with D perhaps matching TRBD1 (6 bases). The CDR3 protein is CASSFRGGSEAFF. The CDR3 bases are TGCGCCAGCAGCTTCCGGGGGGGCTCTGAAGCTTTCTTT.